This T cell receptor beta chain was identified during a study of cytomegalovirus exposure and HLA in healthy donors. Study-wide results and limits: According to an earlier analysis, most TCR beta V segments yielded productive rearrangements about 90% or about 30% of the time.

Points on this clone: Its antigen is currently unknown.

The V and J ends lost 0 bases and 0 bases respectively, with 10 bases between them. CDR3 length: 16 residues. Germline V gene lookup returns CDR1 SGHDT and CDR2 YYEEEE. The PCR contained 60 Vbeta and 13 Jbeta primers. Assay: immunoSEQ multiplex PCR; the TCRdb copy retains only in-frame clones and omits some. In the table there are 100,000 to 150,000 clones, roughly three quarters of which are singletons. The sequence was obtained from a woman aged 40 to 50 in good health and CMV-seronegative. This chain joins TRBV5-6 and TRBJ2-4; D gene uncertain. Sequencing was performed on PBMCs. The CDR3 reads CASSLGQALAKNIQYF. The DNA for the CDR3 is TGTGCCAGCAGCTTGGGGCAGGCCCTAGCCAAAAACATTCAGTACTTC.